This T cell receptor beta chain was sequenced during a study of Tregs in tolerant kidney transplant recipients. Unstimulated Tregs (CD4+CD25+CD127-) and CD4+CD25- non-Tregs were sorted from PBMCs. Regulatory T cells were sorted from thawed PBMCs rested overnight at 37°C with around 220 IU/ml IL-2. In germline, CDR1 is SGHRS, CDR2 YFSETQ. V lost 3 bases to trimming and J lost 4 bases; unmatched junction nucleotides: 9. This CDR3 is built from 15 residues. This clone came up a few times. The antigen is undetermined. Generated by immunoSEQ multiplex PCR, the TCRdb table keeps only in-frame clones and is missing some. Among 55,000 to 80,000 clones listed, 98% were seen once. Whole-study results and caveats: For some patients, primers changed over time, blocking nucleotide-level comparison. Validation in larger populations is needed because few patients were studied.

The rearrangement joins TRBV5-1 to TRBJ1-2; 7 bases align to TRBD1. Material: Tregs from blood, obtained before the transplant. The TCR originated in a human donor who received a combined kidney and bone marrow transplant. The DNA for the CDR3 is TGCGCCAGCAGCTCACGCCGGGACAGCCCCTATGGCTACACCTTC. Translation: CASSSRRDSPYGYTF.